A single sample is the source of the 28 T cell receptor beta chains below, sequenced in a study of chemoradiotherapy in HPV16-positive cancers. The table came from immunoSEQ multiplex PCR; TCRdb's copy has only in-frame clones and leaves some out. The table includes fewer than 15,000 clones, around 62% detected once. This material was obtained from a patient who underwent chemoradiotherapy. The receptors come from a human donor with HPV-associated anogenital cancer.

The chain uses TRBV28 and TRBJ2-6; TRBD2 agrees at 13 bases. CDR1 is MDHEN, CDR2 SYDVKM, per germline. The CDR3 runs to 15 residues. The V segment lost 8 bases and the J segment 2 bases; nucleotides outside the gene matches: 0. The CDR3 DNA reads as TGTGCCAGCGGACTAGCGGGAGCTGGGGCCAACGTCCTGACTTTC. This sequence encodes CASGLAGAGANVLTF. The complete variable domain, with remaining parts taken from reference TRBV28 and TRBJ2-6, reads DVKVTQSSRYLVKRTGEKVFLECVQDMDHENMFWYRQDPGLGLRLIYFSYDVKMKEKGDIPEGYSVSREKKERFSLILESASTNQTSMYLCASGLAGAGANVLTFGAGSRLTVL.

This clone turned up a few times. The chain has TRBV7-2 and TRBJ2-1; D could derive from TRBD1 or TRBD2 (6 bases each). Per the germline V gene, CDR1 is SGHTA and CDR2 is FQGNSA. V was shortened by 0 bases and J by 15 bases, with 21 bases between the two germline ends. The CDR3 covers 15 residues. CDR3 protein: CASSLAGVSGGGTFF. In DNA, the CDR3 is TGTGCCAGCAGCTTAGCGGGGGTCAGCGGAGGGGGGACGTTCTTC. Drawing the rest from reference TRBV7-2 and TRBJ2-1, the complete variable domain is GAGVSQSPSNKVTEKGKDVELRCDPISGHTALYWYRQSLGQGLEFLIYFQGNSAPDKSGLPSDRFSAERTGGSVSTLTIQRTQQEDSAVYLCASSLAGVSGGGTFFGPGTRLTVL.

The V call is TRBV29-1, the J call TRBJ2-3; D possibly uses TRBD1 or TRBD2 (5 bases each). V dropped 2 bases and J dropped 0 bases, with 9 bases sitting between them. The CDR3 sequence is 14 residues long. The V gene's germline CDR1 is SQVTM and CDR2 ANQGSEA. Here the CDR3 reads CSVEHGASTDTQYF. DNA of the CDR3: TGCAGCGTTGAACACGGGGCTAGCACAGATACGCAGTATTTT.

This clone has just a few counts. CDR3 sequence (DNA): TGTGCCAGCAGCTACGGGGGGCTTGCGGGAGGTTCGGAGACCCAGTACTTC. Protein: CASSYGGLAGGSETQYF. The chain couples TRBV11-3 to TRBJ2-5; 8 bases are a match to TRBD2. The V segment lost 4 bases and the J segment 5 bases; nucleotides outside the gene matches: 15. CDR1 and CDR2 from the germline V gene are SGHNT and YENEEA. This CDR3 is 17 amino acids long.

This clone was counted once. The chain carries TRBV6-4 and TRBJ2-1; D call uncertain. CDR3 length: 16 residues. With 1 base removed from V and 2 bases from J, the gap between germline ends came to 12 bases. Germline lookup yields CDR1 MRHNA and CDR2 SNTAGT. The CDR3 loop reads CASSDFSMSPYNEQFF. CDR3 coding DNA: TGTGCCAGCAGTGACTTTTCTATGAGTCCCTACAATGAGCAGTTCTTC.

The V gene is TRBV19, the J gene TRBJ2-5; D is unclear. This CDR3 contains 13 residues. Germline CDR1 is LNHDA and CDR2 is SQIVND (reference sequence). The V end lost 7 bases, the J end lost 3 bases, and 12 bases lay between the germline ends. The DNA of the CDR3 is TGTGCCAGTACACCAGGTGTAAAAGAGACCCAGTACTTC. The encoded protein is CASTPGVKETQYF.

The chain combines TRBV10-3 with TRBJ1-2; 9 nucleotides match TRBD1. Germline V CDR1 and CDR2: ENHRY, SYGVKD. The CDR3 has 17 amino acids. The junction had 14 bases not matched to a gene; V was cut back by 8 bases and J by 1 base. CDR3 bases: TGTGCCATCTCCACTACGGACAGGGGACCTATTAACTATGGCTACACCTTC. It encodes CAISTTDRGPINYGYTF.

This chain links TRBV2 with TRBJ2-6; unclear D gene. Germline V lookup: CDR1 SNHLY, CDR2 FYNNEI. The CDR3 covers 14 residues. V was shortened by 4 bases and J by 4 bases, with 8 bases between the two germline ends. Written as DNA, the CDR3 is TGTGCCAGCAGTGGAGGCCCCGGGGCCAACGTCCTGACTTTC. Its translation is CASSGGPGANVLTF.

Only a few counts were recorded for this clone. The chain combines TRBV15 with TRBJ2-2; no clear D gene. V shed 2 bases and J shed 0 bases, with 4 bases lying between them. The CDR3 length is 14 residues. In germline, CDR1 is LNHNV, CDR2 YYDKDF (reference sequence). The CDR3: CATSRQANTGELFF. CDR3 sequence (DNA): TGTGCCACCAGCAGACAGGCGAACACCGGGGAGCTGTTTTTT.

The chain employs TRBV6-5 and TRBJ2-1, with a weak D call TRBD1 (5 bases). The germline gives CDR1 MNHEY, CDR2 SVGAGI. V lost 1 base and J lost 12, with 13 bases in between. The CDR3 spans 13 residues. The CDR3 is CASSYFVGPGQFF. Here the CDR3 DNA reads TGTGCCAGCAGTTACTTTGTGGGGCCGGGGCAGTTCTTC.

The V and J genes are TRBV30 and TRBJ1-5; tentatively, D is TRBD1 (5 bases). The CDR3 runs to 16 residues. With 0 bases removed from V and 4 bases from J, the gap between germline ends came to 16 bases. Germline CDR1 is GTSNPN and CDR2 is SVGIG (reference sequence). As DNA, the CDR3 is TGTGCCTGGAGTGTTGCCTCGGCGGGGGTGAATCAGCCCCAGCATTTT. Translation: CAWSVASAGVNQPQHF. The full variable domain, rest sourced from reference TRBV30 and TRBJ1-5, is SQTIHQWPATLVQPVGSPLSLECTVEGTSNPNLYWYRQAAGRGLQLLFYSVGIGQISSEVPQNLSASRPQDRQFILSSKKLLLSDSGFYLCAWSVASAGVNQPQHFGDGTRLSIL.

This chain uses TRBV10-3 with TRBJ2-7; D remains unclear. Germline loops: CDR1 ENHRY, CDR2 SYGVKD. Trimming pared 0 bases from V and 3 bases from J, leaving 9 bases between. This CDR3 is built from 14 residues. The CDR3 here is CAISESGIRYEQYF. The CDR3, as DNA: TGTGCCATCAGTGAGTCTGGGATCCGCTACGAGCAGTACTTC.

The chain combines TRBV10-3 with TRBJ1-1; 10 nucleotides match TRBD1. The V and J ends lost 6 bases and 0 bases, in that order; junction bases with no gene match: 4. Germline CDR1 is ENHRY and CDR2 is SYGVKD. The CDR3 is 15 residues long. In DNA, the CDR3 is TGTGCCATCAGCGACAGGGGGCGGGTGAACACTGAAGCTTTCTTT. This sequence encodes CAISDRGRVNTEAFF.

The CDR3 spells CASRTRKGGGNQPQHF. The CDR3, as DNA: TGTGCCAGCAGAACACGAAAGGGGGGTGGCAATCAGCCCCAGCATTTT. The chain combines TRBV28 with TRBJ1-5; D is possibly TRBD1 (6 bases). This CDR3 contains 16 residues. In germline, CDR1 is MDHEN, CDR2 SYDVKM. Trimming took off 6 bases at V and 2 bases at J, with 17 bases between the two ends. The entire variable domain, with the rest obtained from reference TRBV28 and TRBJ1-5, is as follows: DVKVTQSSRYLVKRTGEKVFLECVQDMDHENMFWYRQDPGLGLRLIYFSYDVKMKEKGDIPEGYSVSREKKERFSLILESASTNQTSMYLCASRTRKGGGNQPQHFGDGTRLSIL.

The CDR3 spells CASSVGGGRSSYNEQFF. The CDR3 DNA sequence: TGTGCCAGCAGCGTAGGAGGCGGGAGATCTTCCTACAATGAGCAGTTCTTC. This chain links TRBV9 with TRBJ2-1; 7 bases fit TRBD2. V lost 0 bases to trimming and J lost 1 base; unmatched junction nucleotides: 7. The CDR3 consists of 17 residues. Per the germline V gene, CDR1 is SGDLS and CDR2 is YYNGEE.

The chain carries TRBV7-6 and TRBJ2-5; TRBD2 matches at 11 bases. Germline-derived CDR1 and CDR2 are SGHVS and FNYEAQ. Trimming removed 5 bases from V and 2 bases from J; junction bases left unmatched: 7. The CDR3 spans 16 residues. CDR3 sequence (DNA): TGTGCCAGCAGCGCACGGGTAGCGGGGGGGCAAGAGACCCAGTACTTC. Its protein is CASSARVAGGQETQYF.

V usage is TRBV10-2 and J usage is TRBJ2-1; the D gene is possibly TRBD1 (7 bases). This CDR3 is built from 15 residues. The germline V gene encodes CDR1 WSHSY and CDR2 SAAADI. Trimming took off 7 bases at V and 0 bases at J, with 13 bases between the two ends. CDR3 bases: TGCGCCAGCAAGGAGGGGGCTAGCTCCTACAATGAGCAGTTCTTC. Translated, it gives CASKEGASSYNEQFF.

The J gene is TRBJ2-7, the V gene TRBV10-3; weak D call: TRBD2 (5 bases). From germline, CDR1 is ENHRY and CDR2 SYGVKD. V lost 3 bases to trimming and J lost 3 bases, with 15 bases between them. The CDR3 contains 15 residues. The CDR3 sequence is CAISDIGVGVYEQYF. The CDR3 coding sequence is TGTGCCATCAGTGATATCGGGGTTGGAGTCTACGAGCAGTACTTC.

V gene TRBV19 combines with J gene TRBJ2-7, with D unclear. Trimming took off 3 bases at V and 0 bases at J, with 12 bases between the two ends. CDR1 is LNHDA and CDR2 is SQIVND in the germline V gene (reference sequence). This CDR3 spans 15 amino acids. The CDR3: CASSMGKGVSYEQYF. DNA for the CDR3: TGTGCCAGTAGTATGGGGAAAGGTGTCTCCTACGAGCAGTACTTC.

The chain is built from TRBV18 and TRBJ2-5, with D unresolved. CDR1 and CDR2 (germline): KGHSH, LQKENI. The CDR3 has 13 amino acids. Between the trimmed V and J ends, which lost 3 bases and 1 base, there was a span of 6 bases. The DNA of the CDR3 is TGTGCCAGCTCACCGCGACCCCAAGAGACCCAGTACTTC. The encoded protein is CASSPRPQETQYF. Full variable domain (outside the CDR3, taken from reference TRBV18 and TRBJ2-5): NAGVMQNPRHLVRRRGQEARLRCSPMKGHSHVYWYRQLPEEGLKFMVYLQKENIIDESGMPKERFSAEFPKEGPSILRIQQVVRGDSAAYFCASSPRPQETQYFGPGTRLLVL.

The rearrangement uses TRBV6-4 and TRBJ1-1; a possible D gene is TRBD1 (5 bases). CDR1 and CDR2 from the germline V gene are MRHNA and SNTAGT. CDR3 size: 14 residues. Between the trimmed V and J ends, which lost 3 bases and 4 bases, there was a span of 12 bases. This chain's CDR3 is CASSESLGVTEAFF. In nucleotides, the CDR3 is TGTGCCAGCAGTGAAAGTCTGGGGGTCACTGAAGCTTTCTTT.

Here the CDR3 reads CASSPGPTRDTQYF. CDR3 sequence (DNA): TGCGCCAGCAGCCCCGGCCCCACTCGCGATACGCAGTATTTT. The genes are TRBV5-1 and TRBJ2-3, with no clear D. The CDR3 consists of 14 residues. The V end lost 4 bases, the J end lost 6 bases, and 15 bases lay between the germline ends. Germline V gene sequence: CDR1 SGHRS, CDR2 YFSETQ.

The sample holds a few counts of this clone. V usage is TRBV5-5 and J usage is TRBJ1-6; 8 bases line up with TRBD1. V lost 2 bases, J lost 9 bases, and 4 bases stayed unmatched. CDR1 and CDR2 from the germline V gene are SGHKS and YYEKEE (reference sequence). This CDR3 comprises 14 residues. The CDR3 coding sequence is TGTGCCAGCAGCTTACAGGGGGGGAGTTCACCCCTCCACTTT. As protein: CASSLQGGSSPLHF.

The genes are TRBV25-1 and TRBJ2-5, with 12 nucleotides matching TRBD1. The V gene end was trimmed by 1 base and the J gene end by 4 bases; junction bases not matched to a gene: 7. This CDR3 has 17 amino acids. The germline V gene encodes CDR1 MGHDK and CDR2 SYGVNS. CDR3 residues: CASSESLGQGASETQYF. As DNA, the CDR3 is TGTGCCAGCAGTGAATCATTGGGACAGGGGGCTTCAGAGACCCAGTACTTC.

This clone was seen more than once but under ten times. The chain employs TRBV7-2 and TRBJ2-3; D is possibly TRBD1 (5 bases). Trimming took off 3 bases at V and 3 bases at J, with 13 bases between the two ends. This CDR3 is 15 amino acids long. CDR1 and CDR2 from the germline V gene are SGHTA and FQGNSA. This chain's CDR3 is CASSFQSSGTDTQYF. The CDR3 nucleotides are TGTGCCAGCAGCTTCCAGTCGTCAGGGACAGATACGCAGTATTTT.

For the CDR3, the DNA is TGTGCCAGCAGCTTAGTGACAGGGGAACAGCCCCAGCATTTT. Amino acids: CASSLVTGEQPQHF. The V gene is TRBV7-8, the J gene TRBJ1-5; 8 nucleotides match TRBD1. CDR1 is SGHVS, CDR2 FQNEAQ, per germline. The CDR3 has 14 residues. V dropped 1 base and J dropped 7; count of bases not matched to a gene: 3.

This clone was seen once. This chain connects TRBV7-2 to TRBJ2-1; 11 bases line up with TRBD2. After removal of 4 bases from V and 12 bases from J, the junction contained 8 bases not matched to a gene. The CDR3 is 14 residues long. The V gene's germline CDR1 is SGHTA and CDR2 FQGNSA. Here the CDR3 DNA reads TGTGCCAGCAGCTCCGGGACTAGCGGAGTCAGGCAGTTCTTC. It yields the protein CASSSGTSGVRQFF.

This clone has only a few counts. This chain joins TRBV7-2 and TRBJ1-3; TRBD1 aligns across 12 bases. The junction had 9 bases not matched to a gene; V was cut back by 6 bases and J by 0 bases. CDR3 length: 18 amino acids. Per germline, CDR1 SGHTA and CDR2 FQGNSA. The CDR3 loop reads CASRAGTGGSSSGNTIYF. CDR3 coding DNA: TGTGCCAGCAGAGCCGGGACAGGGGGCTCCAGCTCTGGAAACACCATATATTTT.